The 23 T cell receptor beta chains given below trace back to one sample, sequenced in a study of blood T cell repertoires in COVID-19. TCRdb keeps only in-frame clones here, not all; method: immunoSEQ multiplex PCR. Among 250,000 to 350,000 clones listed, 88% were seen once. The sequenced sample was PBMCs or T cells enriched from blood (not recorded which). The receptors were sampled from a woman aged 45-65 years who had recovered from COVID-19.

The genes are TRBV7-2 and TRBJ2-5; a possible D gene is TRBD1 (6 bases). The V and J ends lost 4 bases and 5 bases respectively, with 14 bases between them. In germline, CDR1 is SGHTA, CDR2 FQGNSA. The CDR3 consists of 14 residues. The CDR3 here is CASSYTGSGETQYF. The CDR3 DNA follows: TGTGCCAGCAGCTACACAGGGAGTGGGGAGACCCAGTACTTC.

The V and J genes are TRBV19 and TRBJ1-1; D is perhaps TRBD1 (6 bases). Trimming left V 6 bases short and J 0 bases short, with 17 bases between. The CDR3 consists of 16 residues. CDR1 and CDR2 (germline): LNHDA, SQIVND (reference sequence). The CDR3: CASSLPAGAMNTEAFF. The CDR3 DNA reads as TGTGCCAGTAGCCTGCCGGCAGGGGCCATGAACACTGAAGCTTTCTTT.

This chain connects TRBV4-1 to TRBJ2-1; possible D gene TRBD2, 6 bases. The CDR3 has 16 amino acids. Trimming cost V 1 base and J 11 bases, with 21 bases left between them. Germline V gene sequence: CDR1 MGHRA, CDR2 YSYEKL. The CDR3 region is CASSQAPFGLRDQQFF. The CDR3 DNA reads as TGCGCCAGCAGCCAAGCCCCTTTCGGGTTGCGGGACCAGCAGTTCTTC.

The genes are TRBV6-6 and TRBJ1-5; D is unclear. The CDR3 is 15 residues long. V lost 6 bases and J 5 bases, leaving 17 bases between the germline ends. Germline V CDR1 and CDR2: MNHNY, SVGAGI (reference sequence). CDR3 in amino acids: CASRALTGVDQPQHF. CDR3 in DNA: TGTGCCAGCAGGGCCCTAACCGGGGTAGATCAGCCCCAGCATTTT.

The genes are TRBV6-5 and TRBJ1-2; no reliable D call. V was pared by 7 bases and J by 1 base, with 10 bases between. The CDR3 loop spans 13 amino acids. Germline assignment: CDR1 MNHEY and CDR2 SVGAGI. The CDR3 bases are TGTGCCAGCAAAAAAACAGATAACTATGGCTACACCTTC. Translation: CASKKTDNYGYTF.

This rearrangement joins TRBV24-1 to TRBJ1-5, with D unclear. The germline V and J ends were trimmed by 2 bases and 4 bases, with 17 bases remaining between them. CDR1 and CDR2 (germline): KGHDR, SFDVKD. This CDR3 has 17 amino acids. As DNA, the CDR3 is TGTGCCACCAGTGATTCCCAGAGTAGCGTTAAAAATCAGCCCCAGCATTTT. Protein product: CATSDSQSSVKNQPQHF.

The chain recombines TRBV6-6 with TRBJ1-2; D is uncertain. This CDR3 is 13 amino acids long. CDR1 and CDR2 (germline): MNHNY, SVGAGI (reference sequence). V lost 5 bases to trimming and J lost 2 bases, with 9 bases between them. CDR3 amino acids: CASSSSGNYGYTF. The CDR3, as DNA: TGTGCCAGCAGTAGCTCGGGAAACTATGGCTACACCTTC.

V usage is TRBV5-1 and J usage is TRBJ2-5, with D perhaps TRBD2 (5 bases). V dropped 1 base and J dropped 1 base, with 8 bases sitting between them. CDR1 is SGHRS, CDR2 YFSETQ, per germline. CDR3 length: 14 amino acids. The CDR3 bases are TGCGCCAGCAGCTTGCGGGAAGGCCAAGAGACCCAGTACTTC. Translating it yields CASSLREGQETQYF.

This clone was detected only once. The gene calls are TRBV9 and TRBJ2-3; D ambiguous. V dropped 0 bases and J dropped 2 bases, with 7 bases sitting between them. CDR1 SGDLS and CDR2 YYNGEE come from the germline V gene. The CDR3 sequence is 14 residues long. CDR3 loop: CASSVARLTDTQYF. The DNA of the CDR3 is TGTGCCAGCAGCGTAGCCCGACTCACAGATACGCAGTATTTT.

The chain combines TRBV28 with TRBJ2-1; D may be TRBD2 (5 bases). V lost 9 bases and J lost 2, with 17 bases in between. Germline loops: CDR1 MDHEN, CDR2 SYDVKM. The CDR3 covers 15 residues. This CDR3 is CASGRKRKTYNEQFF. The CDR3 DNA reads TGTGCCAGTGGCAGGAAGCGGAAAACCTACAATGAGCAGTTCTTC.

This rearrangement joins TRBV2 to TRBJ1-2, with D perhaps matching TRBD1 (6 bases). Germline V CDR1 and CDR2: SNHLY, FYNNEI. The CDR3 spans 17 residues. Trimming shortened V by 0 bases and J by 8 bases, and 22 bases separated the two germline ends. The CDR3 here is CASSEASTTGSSWGYTF. The CDR3 nucleotides read TGTGCCAGCAGTGAAGCATCGACGACAGGATCCTCTTGGGGCTACACCTTC.

This chain joins TRBV7-2 and TRBJ2-1; tentatively, D is TRBD2 (6 bases). Trimming pared 5 bases from V and 6 bases from J, leaving 14 bases between. The CDR3 is 14 residues long. Germline CDR1 and CDR2: SGHTA and FQGNSA. This CDR3 is CASSSQLASNEQFF. DNA of the CDR3: TGTGCCAGCAGCAGCCAACTAGCATCCAATGAGCAGTTCTTC.

The CDR3 DNA reads as TGTGCCAGCAGCCCACTAGGACAGGGCTCTGGAAACACCATATATTTT. It encodes CASSPLGQGSGNTIYF. This chain uses TRBV7-2 with TRBJ1-3, with TRBD1 matching 8 bases. Germline V gene sequence: CDR1 SGHTA, CDR2 FQGNSA. The V segment lost 5 bases and the J segment 0 bases; nucleotides outside the gene matches: 6. This CDR3 is built from 16 residues.

The genes are TRBV7-2 and TRBJ2-5, with D possibly TRBD1 on 6 matching bases. Looked up from germline, CDR1 is SGHTA and CDR2 is FQGNSA. This CDR3 is 14 amino acids long. Trimming shortened V by 2 bases and J by 5 bases, and 12 bases separated the two germline ends. The CDR3 here is CASSLNTGLETQYF. As DNA, the CDR3 is TGTGCCAGCAGCTTAAACACAGGGTTGGAGACCCAGTACTTC.

This chain joins TRBV28 and TRBJ1-1, with TRBD1 matching 8 bases. With V trimmed by 5 bases and J by 4 bases, 9 bases remained unmatched. CDR1 and CDR2 from the germline V gene are MDHEN and SYDVKM. CDR3 length: 15 amino acids. The CDR3 bases are TGTGCCAGCAGTCCCGGGGACAGGAAGGGCACTGAAGCTTTCTTT. This sequence encodes CASSPGDRKGTEAFF.

The V call is TRBV30, the J call TRBJ1-6; D gene uncertain. CDR1 is GTSNPN and CDR2 is SVGIG in the germline V gene (reference sequence). The germline V and J ends were trimmed by 1 base and 9 bases, with 13 bases remaining between them. The CDR3 contains 14 residues. CDR3 region: CAWSAGGRSSPLHF. The CDR3 DNA is TGTGCCTGGAGTGCGGGTGGCCGCAGTTCACCCCTCCACTTT.

This clone was observed a few times. The chain combines TRBV3-1 (or the pseudogene TRBV3-2) with TRBJ1-2; no firm D call. Trimming removed 4 bases from V and 4 bases from J, with 16 bases in between. The CDR3 has 15 amino acids. Germline V CDR1 and CDR2: LGHDT, YNNKEL (reference sequence). CDR3 in amino acids: CASSPETRLGYGYTF. The CDR3 bases are TGTGCCAGCAGCCCTGAAACGAGGCTAGGCTATGGCTACACCTTC.

The chain carries TRBV10-3 and TRBJ1-1; TRBD1 aligns across 7 bases. Germline loops: CDR1 ENHRY, CDR2 SYGVKD. The CDR3 has 12 amino acids. Germline trimming cut 0 bases from V and 9 bases from J; bases unmatched to any gene: 1. The CDR3 DNA reads TGTGCCATCAGTGAGTCGACAGGGAAAGCTTTCTTT. As protein: CAISESTGKAFF.

The table lists this clone with a count of one. This chain joins TRBV11-2 and TRBJ2-3; 12 nucleotides align to TRBD2. The CDR3 runs to 16 residues. The V gene end was trimmed by 2 bases and the J gene end by 6 bases; junction bases not matched to a gene: 6. Germline V gene sequence: CDR1 SGHAT, CDR2 FQNNGV. Written as DNA, the CDR3 is TGTGCCAGCAGCTTAAGACTAGCGGGAGAGGCGGATACGCAGTATTTT. Translating it yields CASSLRLAGEADTQYF.

This chain joins TRBV14 and TRBJ1-1; no clear D gene. This CDR3 comprises 13 residues. V was shortened by 5 bases and J by 0 bases, with 7 bases between the two germline ends. Looked up from germline, CDR1 is SGHDN and CDR2 is FVKESK. The CDR3 coding sequence is TGTGCCAGCAGCGCGGTTTTGAACACTGAAGCTTTCTTT. Amino acids: CASSAVLNTEAFF. Looking up the rest from reference TRBV14 and TRBJ1-1 gives the full variable domain: EAGVTQFPSHSVIEKGQTVTLRCDPISGHDNLYWYRRVMGKEIKFLLHFVKESKQDESGMPNNRFLAERTGGTYSTLKVQPAELEDSGVYFCASSAVLNTEAFFGQGTRLTVV.

The rearrangement uses TRBV7-9 and TRBJ1-6; 7 nucleotides match TRBD1. The CDR3 is 13 residues long. The junction had 10 bases not matched to a gene; V was cut back by 5 bases and J by 15 bases. The V gene's germline CDR1 is SEHNR and CDR2 FQNEAQ (reference sequence). The CDR3: CASSLTQGKNLHF. In DNA, the CDR3 is TGTGCCAGCAGCCTCACACAGGGGAAGAACCTCCACTTT.

The chain uses TRBV5-1 and TRBJ2-3; D not certain. Germline V lookup: CDR1 SGHRS, CDR2 YFSETQ. The CDR3 covers 15 residues. Trimming took off 0 bases at V and 0 bases at J, with 8 bases between the two ends. The CDR3 DNA sequence: TGCGCCAGCAGCTTGGTTGCGACTAGCACAGATACGCAGTATTTT. Translated, it gives CASSLVATSTDTQYF.

The chain joins TRBV7-9 to TRBJ1-4, with a weak D call TRBD1 (5 bases). This CDR3 is 14 amino acids long. Looked up from germline, CDR1 is SEHNR and CDR2 is FQNEAQ (reference sequence). With 2 bases removed from V and 8 bases from J, the gap between germline ends came to 12 bases. CDR3 DNA sequence: TGTGCCAGCAGCTTATTCCAGGGTAGCGAAAAACTGTTTTTT. It specifies CASSLFQGSEKLFF.